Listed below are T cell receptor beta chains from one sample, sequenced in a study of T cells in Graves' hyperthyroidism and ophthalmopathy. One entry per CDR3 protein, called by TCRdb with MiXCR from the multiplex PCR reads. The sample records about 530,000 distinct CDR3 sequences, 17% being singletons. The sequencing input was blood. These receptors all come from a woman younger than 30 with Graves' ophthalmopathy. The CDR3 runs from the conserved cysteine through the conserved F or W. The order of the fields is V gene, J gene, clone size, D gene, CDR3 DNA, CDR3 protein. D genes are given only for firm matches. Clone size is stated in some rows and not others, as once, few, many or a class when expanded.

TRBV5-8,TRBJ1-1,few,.,TGTGCCAGCCTCCGGGCAGCGAAAAACACTGAAGCTTTCTTT,CASLRAAKNTEAFF
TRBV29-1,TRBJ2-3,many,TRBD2,TGCAGCGCTCTAGCGGGAGGAGCCACAGATACGCAGTATTTT,CSALAGGATDTQYF
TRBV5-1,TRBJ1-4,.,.,TGCGCCAGCAGCTCTGGGGGAGAGGGTGAAAAACTGTTTTTT,CASSSGGEGEKLFF
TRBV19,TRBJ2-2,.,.,TGTGCCAGTAGTCCCCCCTACGGGGAGCTGTTTTTT,CASSPPYGELFF
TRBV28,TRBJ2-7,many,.,TGTGCCAGCAGGTCTACAGGGGACTTCTCCTACGAGCAGTACTTC,CASRSTGDFSYEQYF
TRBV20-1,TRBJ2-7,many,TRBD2,TGCAGTGCTAGACACGGGGGGAGGGACGAGCAGTACTTC,CSARHGGRDEQYF
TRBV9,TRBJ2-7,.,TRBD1,TGTGCCAGGCCCATAAGGGACAGAAATTACGAGCAGTACTTC,CARPIRDRNYEQYF
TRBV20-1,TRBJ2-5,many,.,TGCAGTGTAAGGAAGGCAGCCCAAGAGACCCAGTACTTC,CSVRKAAQETQYF
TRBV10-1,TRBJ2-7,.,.,TGCGCCAGCAACGGAACCTACGAGCAGTACTTC,CASNGTYEQYF
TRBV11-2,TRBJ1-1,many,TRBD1,TGTGCCAGCAGCTCCGAAGGGGGCTGGAACACTGAAGCTTTCTTT,CASSSEGGWNTEAFF
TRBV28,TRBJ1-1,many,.,TGTGCCAGCAGTTCCCCGGGACGTGGTGAAGCTTTCTTT,CASSSPGRGEAFF
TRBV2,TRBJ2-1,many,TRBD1,TGTGCCAGCAGCTGGGACAGGGACAATGAGCAGTTCTTC,CASSWDRDNEQFF
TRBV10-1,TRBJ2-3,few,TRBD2,TGCGCCAGCAGTGAGTCGACTAGCGGGGGCCTCAGCACAGATACGCAGTATTTT,CASSESTSGGLSTDTQYF
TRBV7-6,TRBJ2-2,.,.,TGTGCCAGCAGCTTAGCTGAGGCAGGGATTACCGGGGAGCTGTTTTTT,CASSLAEAGITGELFF
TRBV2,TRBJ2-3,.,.,TGTGCCAGCAGTGAATTCGGGCTAGCGAGAAGCACAGATACGCAGTATTTT,CASSEFGLARSTDTQYF
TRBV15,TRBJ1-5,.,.,TGTGCCACCAGCAGAGATGCGGAAGTCGGGGCCCAGCATTTT,CATSRDAEVGAQHF
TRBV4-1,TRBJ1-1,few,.,TGCGCCAGCAGCCAAGAAAAGCGGCGGCCGCGGGGCACTGAAGCTTTCTTT,CASSQEKRRPRGTEAFF
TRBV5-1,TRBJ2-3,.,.,TGCGCCAGCACCCCCGAGAGGAGCACAGATACGCAGTATTTT,CASTPERSTDTQYF
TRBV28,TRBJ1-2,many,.,TGTGCCAGCAGTTTGGTGGGCGCTAACTATGGCTACACCTTC,CASSLVGANYGYTF
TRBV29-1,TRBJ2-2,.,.,TGCAGCGCTTGGTTCACCGGGGAGCTGTTTTTT,CSAWFTGELFF
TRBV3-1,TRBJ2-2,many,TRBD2,TGTGCCAGCAGCCAAGGGAGCGGGGGGGCTACCGGGGAGCTGTTTTTT,CASSQGSGGATGELFF
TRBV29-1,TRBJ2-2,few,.,TGCAGCGTAACTAGGGTCTGGGGGGAGCTGTTTTTT,CSVTRVWGELFF
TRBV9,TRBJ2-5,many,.,TGTGCCAGCAGCGTAGTTAGTGGTGGAGAGACCCAGTACTTC,CASSVVSGGETQYF